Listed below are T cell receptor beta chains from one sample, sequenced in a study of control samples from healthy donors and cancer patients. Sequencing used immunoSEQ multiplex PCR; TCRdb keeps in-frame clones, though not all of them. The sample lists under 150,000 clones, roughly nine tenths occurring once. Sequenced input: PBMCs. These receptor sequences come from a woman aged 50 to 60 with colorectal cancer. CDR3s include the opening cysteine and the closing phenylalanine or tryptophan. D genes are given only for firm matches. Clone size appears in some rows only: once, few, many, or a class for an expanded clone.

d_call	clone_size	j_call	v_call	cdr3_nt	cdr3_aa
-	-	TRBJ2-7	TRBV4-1	TGCGCCAGCAGTCGGTTGGCGGAGTTCTCCTACGAGCAGTACTTC	CASSRLAEFSYEQYF
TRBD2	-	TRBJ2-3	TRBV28	TGTGCCAGCAAACCAGCGGGAGGTATTATATTTTGGCCTAGCACAGATACGCAGTATTTT	CASKPAGGIIFWPSTDTQYF
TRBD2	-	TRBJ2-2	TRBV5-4	TGTGCCAGCAGCTTTCGGATAGCGGGGGTCACCGGGGAGCTGTTTTTT	CASSFRIAGVTGELFF
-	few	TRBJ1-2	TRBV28	TGTGCCAGCAGTATGTCAGTAAGAGGCTACACCTTC	CASSMSVRGYTF
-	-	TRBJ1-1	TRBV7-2	TGTGCCAGCAGCTTAGCCGGGAGGACTGAAGCTTTCTTT	CASSLAGRTEAFF
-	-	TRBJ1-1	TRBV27	TGTGCCAGCAGGGTCCGCTCTCCCTCCCGGGAGGCTTTCTTT	CASRVRSPSREAFF
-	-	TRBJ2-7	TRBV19	TGTGCCAGCAAGGGGGGGCCCGCACTATCCCAGACCTACCGCTACGAGCAGTACTTC	CASKGGPALSQTYRYEQYF
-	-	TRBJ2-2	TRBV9	TGTGCCAGCAGCCCCCGGACCGAGACCGGGGAGCTGTTTTTT	CASSPRTETGELFF
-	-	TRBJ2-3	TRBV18	TGTGCCAGCTCACCCGACAGCACAGATACGCAGTATTTT	CASSPDSTDTQYF
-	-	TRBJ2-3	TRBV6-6	TGTGCCAGCAGTTACCCCCCGAGGGGCACAGATACGCAGTATTTT	CASSYPPRGTDTQYF
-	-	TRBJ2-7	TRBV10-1	TGCGCCAGCAGTGAGTCGAGTTTGTCTAACGAGCAGTACTTC	CASSESSLSNEQYF
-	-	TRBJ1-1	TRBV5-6	TGTGCCAGCAGCTTGATACTGCAGGGCGTTGAAGCTTTCTTT	CASSLILQGVEAFF
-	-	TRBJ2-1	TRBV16	TGTGCCAGCGATTTGAGAAACCGGGGGGCTCATTACAATGAGCAGTTCTTC	CASDLRNRGAHYNEQFF
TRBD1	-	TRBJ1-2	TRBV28	TGTGCCATATCAGGGGGAGTCGACTATGGCTACACCTTC	CAISGGVDYGYTF
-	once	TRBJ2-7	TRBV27	TGTGCCAGCAGTTTGGCAGCAAACTCCTACGAGCAGTACTTC	CASSLAANSYEQYF
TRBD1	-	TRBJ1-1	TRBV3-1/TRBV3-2	TGTGCCAGCAGCCAAGGAGGGACAGGGAGTTCCTTGGGAGCTTTCTTT	CASSQGGTGSSLGAFF
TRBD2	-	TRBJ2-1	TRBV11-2	TGTGCCAGCAGCCTTCTCGGCCCGGGACTAGCCCACAATGAGCAGTTCTTC	CASSLLGPGLAHNEQFF
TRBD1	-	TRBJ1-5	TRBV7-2	TGTGCCAGCAGCCCAGGGACAGTGGGCAATCAGCCCCAGCATTTT	CASSPGTVGNQPQHF
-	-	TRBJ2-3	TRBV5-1	TGCGCCAGCAGGGAGTTCCAAGATACGCAGTATTTT	CASREFQDTQYF
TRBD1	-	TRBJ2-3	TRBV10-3	TGTGCCATCAGTAAGGGACAGGGGATCCTTAGCACAGATACGCAGTATTTT	CAISKGQGILSTDTQYF
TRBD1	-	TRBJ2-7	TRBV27	TGTGCCAGCAGTTTATATGGGCAGGGGGTTTTGGGCGAGCAGTACTTC	CASSLYGQGVLGEQYF
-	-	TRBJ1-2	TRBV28	TGTGCCAGCAGTTTAACCGCCTATGGCTACACCTTC	CASSLTAYGYTF
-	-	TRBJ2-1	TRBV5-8	TGTGCCAGCAGCTTGTCATCGTGGCAAAACAATGAGCAGTTCTTC	CASSLSSWQNNEQFF
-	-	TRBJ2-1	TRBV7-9	TGTGCCAGCAGCCCTTGGGGGTACAATGAGCAGTTCTTC	CASSPWGYNEQFF
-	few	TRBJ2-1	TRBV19	TGTGCCAGTAGTACTAGCGTAGGCAATGAGCAGTTCTTC	CASSTSVGNEQFF
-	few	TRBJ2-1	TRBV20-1	TGCAGCAGGGGACATTACAATGAGCAGTTCTTC	CSRGHYNEQFF
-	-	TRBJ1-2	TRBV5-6	TGTGCCAGCAGCTTAGTAAGGGACCTCAACTATGGCTACACCTTC	CASSLVRDLNYGYTF
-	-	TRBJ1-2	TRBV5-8	TGTGCCAGCAGCCGCCGGGGGTATAGCCACACCTTC	CASSRRGYSHTF
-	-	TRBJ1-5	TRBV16	TGTGCCAGCAGCCCCGACGGGGATAGCAATCAGCCCCAGCATTTT	CASSPDGDSNQPQHF
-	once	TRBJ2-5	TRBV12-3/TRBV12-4	TGTGCCAGCAGAGTAGGACAGCAAGAGACCCAGTACTTC	CASRVGQQETQYF
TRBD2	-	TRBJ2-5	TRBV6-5	TGTGCCAGCAGACCTAGCGGGGGGAGGGAGACCCAGTACTTC	CASRPSGGRETQYF
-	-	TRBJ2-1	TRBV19	TGTGCCAGTAGTATTACACCGCTCGTTGAGCAGTTCTTC	CASSITPLVEQFF
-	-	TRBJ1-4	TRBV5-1	TGCGCCAGCAACCCCGGGGGGGGCGGTGAAAAACTGTTTTTT	CASNPGGGGEKLFF
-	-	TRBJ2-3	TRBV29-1	TGCAGCGTTGAAGATCCGTCGACAGGAGGTACGCAGTATTTT	CSVEDPSTGGTQYF
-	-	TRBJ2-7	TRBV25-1	TGTGCCAGCGAGGGACTTCCTACCTACGAGCAGTACTTC	CASEGLPTYEQYF
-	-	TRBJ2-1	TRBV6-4	TGTGCCAGCAGTGACTTAGCCACCGGGCCAGGGGTCCCTAATGAGCAGTTCTTC	CASSDLATGPGVPNEQFF
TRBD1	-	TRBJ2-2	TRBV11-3	TGTGCCAGCAGCGACCGCGATCAGGGGGACACCGGGGAGCTGTTTTTT	CASSDRDQGDTGELFF
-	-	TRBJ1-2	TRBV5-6	TGTGCCAGCAGCTTTGGACGGGCCTATGGCTACACCTTC	CASSFGRAYGYTF
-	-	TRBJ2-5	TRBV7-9	TGTGCCAGCAGCTTAGACTCTGGCAGGGAGGAGACCCAGTACTTC	CASSLDSGREETQYF
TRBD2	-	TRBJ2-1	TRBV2	TGTGCCAGCAGAATTAGCGGGGGGTCTTTCGCGGAGCAGTTCTTC	CASRISGGSFAEQFF
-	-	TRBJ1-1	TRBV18	TGTGCCAGCTCGGAACAGGGACGGACTAACACTGAAGCTTTCTTT	CASSEQGRTNTEAFF
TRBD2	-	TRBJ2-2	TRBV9	TGTGCCAGCAGCGTAGGTCGACTAGCGGTCGGGGAGCTGTTTTTT	CASSVGRLAVGELFF
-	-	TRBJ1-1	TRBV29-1	TGCAGCGTTGAGGTTGAGGTGATGAACACTGAAGCTTTCTTT	CSVEVEVMNTEAFF
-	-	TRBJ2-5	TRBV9	TGTGCCAGCAGCTCAAGGACTAATTCGGAGACCCAGTACTTC	CASSSRTNSETQYF
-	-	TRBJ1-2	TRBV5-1	TGCGCCAGCAGGACCGCGGGGTCGGGTGGCTACACCTTC	CASRTAGSGGYTF
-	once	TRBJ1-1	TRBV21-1	TGTGCCAGCAGCAAAGATCCAGGGAGGGGCAAAAACACTGAAGCTTTCTTT	CASSKDPGRGKNTEAFF
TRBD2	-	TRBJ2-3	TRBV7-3	TGTGCCAGCAGCCGGGAGGGGGGAGGCACAGATACGCAGTATTTT	CASSREGGGTDTQYF
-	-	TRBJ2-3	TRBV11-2	TGTGCCAGCAGCTTAAAGTTCTCAGTCCGATCTAGCACAGATACGCAGTATTTT	CASSLKFSVRSSTDTQYF
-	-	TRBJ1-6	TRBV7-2	TGTGCCAGCAACCAACCTGGGATGGGGAATTCACCCCTCCACTTT	CASNQPGMGNSPLHF
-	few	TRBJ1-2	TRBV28	TGTGCCAGCAGTTTTCAGGGAATCTATGGCTACACCTTC	CASSFQGIYGYTF
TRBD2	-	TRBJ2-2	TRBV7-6	TGTGCCAGCAGCCTGACTAGCGGGGGGAACACCGGGGAGCTGTTTTTT	CASSLTSGGNTGELFF
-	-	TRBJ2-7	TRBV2	TGTGCCAGCAGTCAGGGTCCCGAGCAGTACTTC	CASSQGPEQYF